Here is one TCR beta chain with its context. Deletions cut 0 bases from V and 7 bases from J, with 16 bases between. The CDR3 totals 16 residues. Germline lookup yields CDR1 LGHNA and CDR2 YSLEER. In blood CD8+ and CD4+ T cells, TCR beta underwent sequencing. The CD8+ and CD4+ T cells were isolated magnetically using a negative isolation approach, whereas the TEMRA cells were enriched by FACS. This sample was included in a study of CD8 T cells in Susac syndrome. About the study: Active disease was present in over five of the sequenced Susac syndrome patients, and remission in fewer than 10.

RNA in amounts of roughly 0.45 to 1 ug was reverse transcribed with random hexamers. By means of immunoSEQ multiplex PCR, TCR beta CDR3 spanning 54 Vbeta and 13 Jbeta underwent amplification. TCRdb passed the immunoSEQ multiplex PCR reads through MiXCR, listing each CDR3 protein once. The sample contains approximately 50,000 distinct CDR3 sequences, 85% to 95% of which appear only once. This TCR derives from a human donor with Susac syndrome. Input material: CD8+ T cells from PBMCs. The J gene is TRBJ1-3, the V gene TRBV4-3; D not resolved. CDR3 coding DNA: TGCGCCAGCAGCCAAGATACTGTACCAGTCCTCAACACCATATATTTT. Translation: CASSQDTVPVLNTIYF.